The 22 T cell receptor beta chains reported below all come from one sample, sequenced in a study of OX40 agonist ivuxolimab in advanced cancers. Measured with immunoSEQ multiplex PCR; TCRdb has only the in-frame clones, and not every one. This sample has 77,000 or so clones, with about 93% found just once. Specimen: CD4+ or CD8+ T cells sorted from blood, collected in a trial of the OX40 agonist ivuxolimab. Receptors originate from an adult with an advanced solid tumor such as melanoma, head and neck, liver or kidney cancer.

The chain has TRBV5-8 and TRBJ2-5; D remains unclear. From germline, CDR1 is SGHTS and CDR2 YDEGEE. The CDR3 sequence is 14 residues long. Trimming took off 1 base at V and 4 bases at J, with 11 bases between the two ends. For the CDR3, the DNA is TGTGCCAGCAGCTTGATAGGAGCGCCAGAGACCCAGTACTTC. Amino acid sequence: CASSLIGAPETQYF. The full variable domain, in which reference TRBV5-8 and TRBJ2-5 provide the parts outside the CDR3, is EAGVTQSPTHLIKTRGQQATLRCSPISGHTSVYWYQQALGLGLQFLLWYDEGEERNRGNFPPRFSGRQFPNYSSELNVNALELEDSALYLCASSLIGAPETQYFGPGTRLLVL.

V and J are TRBV18 and TRBJ2-3, with 8 positions matching TRBD2. After removal of 2 bases from V and 2 bases from J, the junction contained 9 bases not matched to a gene. Germline V lookup: CDR1 KGHSH, CDR2 LQKENI. The CDR3 consists of 17 residues. The CDR3 is CASSPLASGQATDTQYF. In DNA, the CDR3 is TGTGCCAGCTCACCATTGGCTAGCGGGCAAGCCACAGATACGCAGTATTTT.

The chain uses TRBV27 and TRBJ2-3; possibly TRBD2 for D (5 bases). The V gene lost 6 bases and the J gene lost 6 bases, with 7 bases spanning the gap. This CDR3 has 11 amino acids. Germline values: CDR1 MNHEY, CDR2 SMNVEV (reference sequence). CDR3 sequence reads: CASRREDTQYF. In DNA form, the CDR3 reads TGTGCCAGCAGGAGGGAGGATACGCAGTATTTT.

The V gene is TRBV30, the J gene TRBJ1-1; D not resolved. Trimming left V 6 bases short and J 1 base short, with 9 bases between. Germline CDR1 reads GTSNPN; CDR2 reads SVGIG (reference sequence). The CDR3 contains 12 residues. The CDR3 DNA is TGTGCCTGCCACCGGGGGAACACTGAAGCTTTCTTT. Amino acid sequence: CACHRGNTEAFF. Drawing the rest from reference TRBV30 and TRBJ1-1, the complete variable domain is SQTIHQWPATLVQPVGSPLSLECTVEGTSNPNLYWYRQAAGRGLQLLFYSVGIGQISSEVPQNLSASRPQDRQFILSSKKLLLSDSGFYLCACHRGNTEAFFGQGTRLTVV.

The chain carries TRBV6-5 and TRBJ1-1; perhaps TRBD1 as D (5 bases). V was pared by 0 bases and J by 1 base, with 12 bases between. Germline CDR1 and CDR2: MNHEY and SVGAGI. This CDR3 is 16 amino acids long. The CDR3 DNA is TGTGCCAGCAGTTACTCCTTGGGGCACCCGAACACTGAAGCTTTCTTT. Protein sequence: CASSYSLGHPNTEAFF.

This clone was observed a few times. This chain links TRBV6-1 with TRBJ1-5, with a possible D match to TRBD1 (5 bases). The CDR3 consists of 15 residues. V was trimmed by 8 bases and J by 1 base, leaving 15 bases between them. Germline loops: CDR1 MNHNS, CDR2 SASEGT. CDR3 bases: TGTGCCAGCGGAGGGGTAGGGTCCAGCAATCAGCCCCAGCATTTT. Its translation: CASGGVGSSNQPQHF.

The chain carries TRBV30 and TRBJ2-7, with 7 positions matching TRBD2. The trim removed 2 bases at V and 3 bases at J, leaving 4 bases unmatched. The CDR3 runs 13 residues. CDR1 and CDR2 (germline): GTSNPN, SVGIG (reference sequence). This CDR3 is CAWSPGGVYEQYF. The CDR3, as DNA: TGTGCCTGGAGTCCGGGGGGAGTCTACGAGCAGTACTTC.

This chain joins TRBV6-6 and TRBJ2-5, with D perhaps given as TRBD1 or TRBD2 (5 bases each). CDR3 size: 11 residues. The germline V and J ends were trimmed by 4 bases and 9 bases, with 9 bases remaining between them. CDR1 and CDR2 from the germline V gene are MNHNY and SVGAGI (reference sequence). In DNA form, the CDR3 reads TGTGCCAGCAGTTCCCTGGGGGCCCAGTACTTC. This translates into CASSSLGAQYF.

The chain links TRBV10-2 to TRBJ2-1; no clear D. Germline lookup yields CDR1 WSHSY and CDR2 SAAADI. CDR3 size: 13 residues. Trimming shortened V by 11 bases and J by 10 bases, and 21 bases separated the two germline ends. CDR3 nucleotide sequence: TGCGCCTCATACGCCCCTACGTACGCAGAGCAGTTCTTC. Protein product: CASYAPTYAEQFF.

V is TRBV6-6 and J is TRBJ1-3, with D possibly matching TRBD1 (5 bases). Trimming took 2 bases from V and 4 from J, leaving 9 bases between them. Per the germline V gene, CDR1 is MNHNY and CDR2 is SVGAGI (reference sequence). The CDR3 spans 14 residues. The CDR3 sequence is CASSYTGLGNTIYF. CDR3 bases: TGTGCCAGCAGTTACACAGGCCTGGGAAACACCATATATTTT.

This clone was detected a few times. V gene TRBV6-5 combines with J gene TRBJ1-5; TRBD1 is a possible D gene (6 bases). The CDR3 has 13 residues. Trimming cost V 4 bases and J 7 bases, with 11 bases left between them. Germline CDR1 reads MNHEY; CDR2 reads SVGAGI. The CDR3 loop reads CASSSGADQPQHF. CDR3 bases: TGTGCCAGCAGTTCAGGGGCAGACCAGCCCCAGCATTTT.

This clone was observed a few times. This chain joins TRBV10-1 and TRBJ1-2, with 7 nucleotides matching TRBD1. J gave up 0 bases and V 10 bases, and 5 bases lay outside the gene matches. The CDR3 consists of 13 residues. Looked up from germline, CDR1 is WNHNN and CDR2 is SYGVQD (reference sequence). The CDR3 region is CATSGGANYGYTF. CDR3 nucleotide sequence: TGCGCCACCTCAGGGGGTGCTAACTATGGCTACACCTTC.

V is TRBV27 and J is TRBJ2-1, with a tentative D call TRBD2 (6 bases). Germline CDR1 and CDR2: MNHEY and SMNVEV (reference sequence). The CDR3 covers 12 residues. V lost 5 bases and J lost 8, with 10 bases in between. Here the CDR3 DNA reads TGTGCCAGCAGTCACGGCGGGGATGAGCAGTTCTTC. It specifies CASSHGGDEQFF.

The chain joins TRBV5-1 to TRBJ2-1; TRBD1 matches at 8 bases. Germline values: CDR1 SGHRS, CDR2 YFSETQ. The J segment lost 7 bases and the V segment lost 4 bases, leaving 10 bases of the junction unmatched. The CDR3 length is 15 residues. The DNA of the CDR3 is TGCGCCAGCAGCCGCGAGGACAGGGAGTGGAATGAGCAGTTCTTC. Its protein product is CASSREDREWNEQFF.

This chain uses TRBV29-1 with TRBJ2-1; possible D gene TRBD2, 6 bases. This CDR3 spans 16 amino acids. Trimming took off 3 bases at V and 4 bases at J, with 19 bases between the two ends. The V gene's germline CDR1 is SQVTM and CDR2 ANQGSEA. This chain's CDR3 is CSVDGVYGTGYNEQFF. The CDR3 DNA sequence: TGCAGCGTTGATGGGGTCTACGGGACTGGTTACAATGAGCAGTTCTTC.

The gene calls are TRBV18 and TRBJ2-3, with D possibly matching TRBD2 (5 bases). Germline V gene lookup returns CDR1 KGHSH and CDR2 LQKENI. V was shortened by 6 bases and J by 4 bases, with 11 bases between the two germline ends. The CDR3 is 13 residues long. Here the CDR3 reads CASSRGEADTQYF. The CDR3 region has the DNA TGTGCCAGCTCTCGGGGTGAGGCAGATACGCAGTATTTT.

The chain employs TRBV27 and TRBJ2-3; 7 nucleotides align to TRBD1. Losses at the gene ends were 4 bases for V and 1 base for J; bases not matched to a gene: 2. In germline, CDR1 is MNHEY, CDR2 SMNVEV (reference sequence). The CDR3 is 14 amino acids. CDR3: CASSYQGGTDTQYF. DNA of the CDR3: TGTGCCAGCAGTTATCAGGGGGGCACAGATACGCAGTATTTT.

This clone was counted a single time. The genes are TRBV5-1 and TRBJ1-1, with no clear D. The V and J ends lost 1 base and 3 bases respectively, with 10 bases between them. Germline-derived CDR1 and CDR2 are SGHRS and YFSETQ. The CDR3 has 14 amino acids. The CDR3, as DNA: TGCGCCAGCAGCTTGTTGGGGTCGGACACTGAAGCTTTCTTT. This sequence encodes CASSLLGSDTEAFF. Combining the CDR3 with reference TRBV5-1 and TRBJ1-1 gives the whole variable domain KAGVTQTPRYLIKTRGQQVTLSCSPISGHRSVSWYQQTPGQGLQFLFEYFSETQRNKGNFPGRFSGRQFSNSRSEMNVSTLELGDSALYLCASSLLGSDTEAFFGQGTRLTVV.

V is TRBV5-8 and J is TRBJ1-5; D may be TRBD1 (6 bases). This CDR3 comprises 15 residues. Germline assignment: CDR1 SGHTS and CDR2 YDEGEE. Trimming removed 4 bases from V and 7 bases from J, with 18 bases in between. The CDR3 here is CASSHKQGLGQPQHF. As DNA, the CDR3 is TGTGCCAGCAGCCATAAACAGGGTTTGGGGCAGCCCCAGCATTTT.

The chain employs TRBV18 and TRBJ1-5, with 8 bases fitting TRBD1. This CDR3 region has 15 residues. Germline loops: CDR1 KGHSH, CDR2 LQKENI. J gave up 7 bases and V 6 bases, and 11 bases lay outside the gene matches. CDR3 in amino acids: CASSPGQGGEQPQHF. The CDR3 coding sequence is TGTGCCAGCTCCCCCGGACAGGGCGGGGAGCAGCCCCAGCATTTT.

This clone has just a few counts. This chain links TRBV7-2 with TRBJ2-2; perhaps TRBD2 as D (5 bases). The CDR3 length is 15 residues. Germline-derived CDR1 and CDR2 are SGHTA and FQGNSA. V lost 4 bases and J lost 0, with 9 bases in between. CDR3 protein: CASSSRTANTGELFF. The CDR3 coding sequence is TGTGCCAGCAGCTCCCGGACTGCGAACACCGGGGAGCTGTTTTTT.

This clone occurred a few times. Within the sample, other DNA sequences also encode this same CDR3. The chain couples TRBV11-2 to TRBJ1-1; D unclear. The CDR3 extends over 13 amino acids. Germline V gene lookup returns CDR1 SGHAT and CDR2 FQNNGV. With 1 base removed from V and 1 base from J, the gap between germline ends came to 4 bases. In DNA form, the CDR3 reads TGTGCCAGCAGCTTAGCACGGAACACTGAAGCTTTCTTT. Protein product: CASSLARNTEAFF.